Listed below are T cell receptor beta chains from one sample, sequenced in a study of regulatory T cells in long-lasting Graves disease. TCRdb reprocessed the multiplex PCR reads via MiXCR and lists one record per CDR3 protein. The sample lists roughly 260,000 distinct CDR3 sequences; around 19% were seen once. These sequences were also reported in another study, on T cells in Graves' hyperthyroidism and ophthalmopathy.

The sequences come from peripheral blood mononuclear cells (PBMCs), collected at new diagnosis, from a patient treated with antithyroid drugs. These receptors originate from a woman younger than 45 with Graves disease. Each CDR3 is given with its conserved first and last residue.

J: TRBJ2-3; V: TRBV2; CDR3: CASRILAEIYTDTQYF
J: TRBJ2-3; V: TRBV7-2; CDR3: CASTQTQGPGDTQYF
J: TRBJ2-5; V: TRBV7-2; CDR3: CASSLRRSLETQYF
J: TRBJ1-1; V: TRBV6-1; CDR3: CASTVARGKTGAFF
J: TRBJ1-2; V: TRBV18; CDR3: CASSPQGIYGYTF
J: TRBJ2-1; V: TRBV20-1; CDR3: CSARDPWTSGGYNEQFF
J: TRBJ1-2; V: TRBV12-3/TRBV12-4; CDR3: CASSLKVNYGYTF
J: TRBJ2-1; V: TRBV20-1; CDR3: CSARSAVAGGFNEQFF
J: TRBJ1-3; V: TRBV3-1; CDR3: CASSQRGTGNTIYF
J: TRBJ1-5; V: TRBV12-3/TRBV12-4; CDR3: CASSPSREGRLSNQPQHF
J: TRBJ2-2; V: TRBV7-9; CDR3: CASSMGGELFF
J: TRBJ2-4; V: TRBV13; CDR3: CASSPRETQNIQYF
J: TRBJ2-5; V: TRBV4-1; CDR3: CASSPTPGASGETQYF
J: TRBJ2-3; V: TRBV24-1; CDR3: CATSDARDRGSTDTQYF
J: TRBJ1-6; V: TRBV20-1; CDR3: CSAQGVGSPLHF
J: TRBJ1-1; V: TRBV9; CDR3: CASSVPGTEVFF
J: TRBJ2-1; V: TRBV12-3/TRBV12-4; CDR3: CASSLAGQGPYNEQFF
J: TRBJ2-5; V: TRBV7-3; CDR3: CASSDKTGTQYF
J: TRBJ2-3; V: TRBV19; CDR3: CASSPGQPDTQYF
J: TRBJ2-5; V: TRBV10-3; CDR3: CAISESGARQETQYF
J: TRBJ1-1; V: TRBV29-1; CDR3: CSVEDRGQGTEAFF
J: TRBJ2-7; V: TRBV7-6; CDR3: CASSLLAGEYVDEQYF
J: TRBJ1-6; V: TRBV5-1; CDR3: CASSLGTHNNSPLHF
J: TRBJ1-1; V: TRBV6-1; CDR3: CASSFSTGMNTEAFF
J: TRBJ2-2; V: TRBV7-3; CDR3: CASSLEGGPTGELFF
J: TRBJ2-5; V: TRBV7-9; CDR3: CASSLGLQVRQETQYF
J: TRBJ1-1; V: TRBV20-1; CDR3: CSASRMSTEAFF
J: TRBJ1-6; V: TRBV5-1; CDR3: CASSLRQGLSSYNSPLHF
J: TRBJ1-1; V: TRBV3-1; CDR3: CASSPMGDRGSEAFF
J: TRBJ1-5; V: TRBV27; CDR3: CASSLNGDYSNQPQHF
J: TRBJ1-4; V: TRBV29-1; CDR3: CSAPGWKLFF
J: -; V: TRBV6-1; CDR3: CATKSGTGVRGQFF
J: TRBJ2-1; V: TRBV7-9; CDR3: CASRQVGVSYNEQFF
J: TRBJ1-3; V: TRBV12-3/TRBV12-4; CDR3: CASSFSLRGRGATGNTIYF
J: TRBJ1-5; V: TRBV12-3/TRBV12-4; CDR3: CASRTGTDNQPQHF
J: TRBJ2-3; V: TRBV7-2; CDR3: CASSFGLADTQYF
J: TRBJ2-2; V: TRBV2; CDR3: CATRQGSNTGELFF
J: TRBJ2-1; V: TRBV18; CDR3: CASSHDPRGANEQFF
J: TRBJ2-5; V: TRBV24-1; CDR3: CATSDRSSSGAQETQYF
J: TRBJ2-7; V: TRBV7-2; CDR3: CASKGPSSYEQYF
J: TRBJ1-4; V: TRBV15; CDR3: CATSRGGDEKLFF
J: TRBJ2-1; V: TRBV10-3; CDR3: CAISDYGLAGGGEQFF
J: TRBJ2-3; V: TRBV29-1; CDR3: CSVEGGTSGTTDTQYF
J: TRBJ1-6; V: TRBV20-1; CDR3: CSARGQTDNSPLHF
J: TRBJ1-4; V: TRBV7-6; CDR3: CASSLAWNEKLFF
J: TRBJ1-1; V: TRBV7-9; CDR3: CASSSNPLRRGTDMNTEAFF